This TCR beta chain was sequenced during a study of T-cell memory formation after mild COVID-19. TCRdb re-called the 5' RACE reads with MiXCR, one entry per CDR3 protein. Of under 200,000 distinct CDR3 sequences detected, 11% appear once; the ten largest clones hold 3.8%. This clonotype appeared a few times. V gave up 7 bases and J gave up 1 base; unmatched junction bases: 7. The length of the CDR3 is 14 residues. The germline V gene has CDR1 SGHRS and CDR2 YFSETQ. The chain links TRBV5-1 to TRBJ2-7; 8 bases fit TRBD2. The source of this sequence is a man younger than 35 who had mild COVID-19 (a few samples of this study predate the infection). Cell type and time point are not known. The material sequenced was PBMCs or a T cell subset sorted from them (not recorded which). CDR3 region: CASLPGGGSYEQYF. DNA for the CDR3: TGCGCCAGCCTCCCGGGGGGGGGATCCTACGAGCAGTACTTC.